This T cell receptor beta chain was found in a study of radiotherapy plus CTLA-4 blockade in lung cancer. Germline V lookup: CDR1 WSHSY, CDR2 SAAADI. Trimming left V 7 bases short and J 7 bases short, with 8 bases between. This CDR3 comprises 12 residues. On this clone itself: What it binds is not known.

The method was immunoSEQ multiplex PCR; TCRdb's version includes in-frame clones alone and lacks a portion of them. The data contain 53,000 or so clones, 70% to 80% of them singletons. Study results and limitations: Per reports, early blood T cell clone dynamics, plus interferon-beta, forecast response most strongly. Radiotherapy plus ipilimumab was followed by expansion in blood of tumor-derived TCR clones.

It was focal radiation plus CTLA-4 blockade with ipilimumab that patients with chemo-refractory metastatic non-small-cell lung cancer received. This receptor was obtained from a human donor with non-small cell lung cancer who had stable disease on radiotherapy plus ipilimumab. The starting material was peripheral blood, obtained from a patient treated with radiotherapy plus ipilimumab. This chain joins TRBV10-2 and TRBJ1-6; maybe TRBD1 (5 bases). CDR3 DNA sequence: TGCGCCAGCATGGCAGGGAATTCACCCCTCCACTTT. Its translation is CASMAGNSPLHF.